This T cell receptor (beta chain) was recorded in a study of blood T cell repertoires in COVID-19. Study-level background: Researchers got acute and convalescent COVID-19 samples from the United States, Italy and Spain.

Participant-reported clinical history was the basis for cohort assignment. Germline values: CDR1 SNHLY, CDR2 FYNNEI. The ends lost 2 bases at V and 4 bases at J; junction bases unmatched: 7. CDR3 length: 15 amino acids. Profiled with immunoSEQ multiplex PCR; TCRdb holds only in-frame clones, not every one. In the table there are about 190,000 clones, roughly 77% of which are singletons. This TCR was sampled from a woman aged 45-65 years with acute COVID-19. The sequencing sample was made of PBMCs or T cells enriched from blood (not recorded which). The chain is built from TRBV2 and TRBJ1-2; 7 bases map to TRBD1. The CDR3 DNA reads TGTGCCAGCAGTGAAAGCCCGGGACAGATCTATGGCTACACCTTC. Translating gives CASSESPGQIYGYTF.